Each of the 16 T cell receptor beta chains below was sequenced from the same sample in a study of response to subunit inactivated influenza vaccine. TCRdb ran MiXCR on the RT-PCR reads and lists one entry per CDR3 protein. The sample has more than 200,000 distinct CDR3 sequences, approximately 12% seen once. The specimen comprised non-naive T cells sorted from PBMCs, sampled 14 days before vaccination. The source of these receptors is a man aged 45-65 years who received an inactivated influenza vaccine.

This clonotype turned up a few times. The rearrangement uses TRBV14 and TRBJ1-2, with no clear D. The CDR3 extends over 15 amino acids. The germline gives CDR1 SGHDN, CDR2 FVKESK. Between the trimmed V and J ends, which lost 1 base and 7 bases, there was a span of 16 bases. CDR3 residues: CASSQVPGGRGGYTF. CDR3 bases: TGTGCCAGCAGCCAAGTCCCTGGCGGGAGAGGTGGCTACACCTTC.

The gene calls are TRBV9 and TRBJ2-1; D is undetermined. There are 13 residues in the CDR3. Germline CDR1 is SGDLS and CDR2 is YYNGEE. V was pared by 1 base and J by 6 bases, with 8 bases between. The CDR3 protein is CASSVTGSNEQFF. In DNA, the CDR3 is TGTGCCAGCAGCGTAACCGGGTCCAATGAGCAGTTCTTC.

This clonotype came up many times. The chain is built from TRBV7-2 and TRBJ2-1, with TRBD2 matching over 11 bases. V dropped 5 bases and J dropped 10; count of bases not matched to a gene: 1. The CDR3 runs 12 residues. Germline V gene lookup returns CDR1 SGHTA and CDR2 FQGNSA. The CDR3 nucleotides read TGTGCCAGCAGCCGGACTAGCGGGGAGCAGTTCTTC. It specifies CASSRTSGEQFF.

This clonotype was recorded many times. The chain is built from TRBV6-2 or TRBV6-3 and TRBJ2-5; TRBD2 matches 13 bases. Trimming removed 6 bases from V and 3 bases from J; junction bases left unmatched: 7. Germline values: CDR1 MNHEY, CDR2 SVGEGT. This CDR3 is 16 amino acids long. CDR3 sequence (DNA): TGTGCCAGCAGCGGACTAGCGGGGGTCATAGAAGAGACCCAGTACTTC. Its translation: CASSGLAGVIEETQYF.

A few counts support this clonotype. The V gene is TRBV12-3 or TRBV12-4, the J gene TRBJ2-6; perhaps D is TRBD1 or TRBD2 (5 bases each). The CDR3 contains 17 residues. Trimming took off 4 bases at V and 0 bases at J, with 13 bases between the two ends. CDR3 amino acids: CASSSGHQSSGANVLTF. CDR3 sequence (DNA): TGTGCCAGCAGTTCGGGGCACCAGAGCTCTGGGGCCAACGTCCTGACTTTC.

This clonotype was detected only a few times. The rearrangement uses TRBV20-1 and TRBJ2-5, with 9 bases that match TRBD2. J was trimmed by 3 bases and V by 5 bases; bases with no gene match: 13. Looked up from germline, CDR1 is DFQATT and CDR2 is SNEGSKA (reference sequence). This CDR3 contains 16 residues. CDR3 sequence reads: CSAADSGLAQEETQYF. Here the CDR3 DNA reads TGCAGTGCTGCTGACTCGGGACTAGCTCAGGAAGAGACCCAGTACTTC.

This clonotype was observed a handful of times. V gene TRBV5-6 combines with J gene TRBJ2-3, with TRBD2 as a possible D gene (7 bases). CDR1 and CDR2 (germline): SGHDT, YYEEEE. Trimming took off 0 bases at V and 4 bases at J, with 12 bases between the two ends. The CDR3 contains 15 residues. CDR3 sequence (DNA): TGTGCCAGCAGCTTGGATACAGGGAGGGCAGATACGCAGTATTTT. The encoded protein is CASSLDTGRADTQYF.

The gene calls are TRBV29-1 and TRBJ2-2, with TRBD1 matching over 12 bases. The CDR3 is made up of 14 amino acids. Germline loops: CDR1 SQVTM, CDR2 ANQGSEA. V lost 8 bases to trimming and J lost 6 bases; unmatched junction nucleotides: 7. CDR3: CSPSGTGGAGELFF. Written as DNA, the CDR3 is TGCAGCCCCTCCGGGACAGGGGGCGCCGGGGAGCTGTTTTTT.

This clonotype has only a few counts. The chain carries TRBV2 and TRBJ2-3; 12 bases agree with TRBD2. The junction had 5 bases not matched to a gene; V was cut back by 5 bases and J by 2 bases. In germline, CDR1 is SNHLY, CDR2 FYNNEI. The CDR3 extends over 16 amino acids. Written as DNA, the CDR3 is TGTGCCAGCAGTCCGGGACTAGCGGGTTACACAGATACGCAGTATTTT. The encoded protein is CASSPGLAGYTDTQYF.

The J gene is TRBJ1-6, the V gene TRBV4-2; perhaps TRBD1 as D (5 bases). CDR1 and CDR2 from the germline V gene are LGHNA and YNFKEQ. Trimming took off 4 bases at V and 7 bases at J, with 17 bases between the two ends. The CDR3 contains 16 residues. The CDR3 protein is CASSRGGAAGNSPLHF. As DNA, the CDR3 is TGTGCCAGCAGCCGTGGGGGAGCGGCGGGGAATTCACCCCTCCACTTT.

This clonotype was seen a handful of times. The V and J genes are TRBV20-1 and TRBJ1-1; maybe TRBD1 (5 bases). CDR3 length: 14 amino acids. In germline, CDR1 is DFQATT, CDR2 SNEGSKA (reference sequence). Trimming stripped 1 base from V and 2 bases from J, with 11 bases between. The CDR3 bases are TGCAGTGCTAGAGCTGGACACATAAACACTGAAGCTTTCTTT. It encodes CSARAGHINTEAFF.

This clonotype was seen a handful of times. The chain has TRBV19 and TRBJ2-6; maybe TRBD1 (6 bases). V lost 5 bases to trimming and J lost 0 bases, with 17 bases between them. In germline, CDR1 is LNHDA, CDR2 SQIVND (reference sequence). CDR3 length: 18 amino acids. CDR3 protein: CASSPFLDRSSGANVLTF. Here the CDR3 DNA reads TGTGCCAGTAGTCCCTTTTTAGACAGGAGCTCTGGGGCCAACGTCCTGACTTTC. Variable domain in full (rest from reference TRBV19 and TRBJ2-6): DGGITQSPKYLFRKEGQNVTLSCEQNLNHDAMYWYRQDPGQGLRLIYYSQIVNDFQKGDIAEGYSVSREKKESFPLTVTSAQKNPTAFYLCASSPFLDRSSGANVLTFGAGSRLTVL.

This clonotype was counted only a few times. The chain uses TRBV4-2 and TRBJ2-6; 11 bases line up with TRBD1. Germline values: CDR1 LGHNA, CDR2 YNFKEQ. Unmatched junction bases numbered 8, after V lost 4 bases and J lost 0 bases. The CDR3 has 19 amino acids. DNA of the CDR3: TGTGCCAGCAGCCCCTCGGGGACAGGGGGTTTCTCTGGGGCCAACGTCCTGACTTTC. Its protein is CASSPSGTGGFSGANVLTF.

V and J are TRBV6-5 and TRBJ1-6; TRBD1 is a possible D gene (5 bases). Trimming cost V 2 bases and J 7 bases, with 9 bases left between them. This CDR3 has 14 residues. The germline gives CDR1 MNHEY, CDR2 SVGAGI. The DNA for the CDR3 is TGTGCCAGCAGTTACGGGGGAAGGAATTCACCCCTCCACTTT. It is translated as CASSYGGRNSPLHF.

The sample holds a few counts of this clonotype. V and J are TRBV7-9 and TRBJ2-7; no clear D. From germline, CDR1 is SEHNR and CDR2 FQNEAQ (reference sequence). V lost 2 bases, J lost 6 bases, and 11 bases lay in between. This CDR3 is built from 13 residues. CDR3 in amino acids: CASSLPALGEQYF. The CDR3 nucleotides read TGTGCCAGCAGCTTACCGGCTTTGGGCGAGCAGTACTTC.

The chain employs TRBV19 and TRBJ2-7, with D tentatively TRBD2 (6 bases). Germline loops: CDR1 LNHDA, CDR2 SQIVND (reference sequence). The CDR3 is 15 residues long. V was trimmed by 9 bases and J by 1 base, leaving 19 bases between them. The CDR3 region is CASAAGSLSSYEQYF. The CDR3 region has the DNA TGTGCCAGCGCGGCGGGGTCTTTATCATCCTACGAGCAGTACTTC.